Listed here is a single T cell receptor beta chain. The antigen is unknown. With 1 base removed from V and 3 bases from J, the gap between germline ends came to 15 bases. This CDR3 comprises 16 residues. Germline CDR1 is MGHRA and CDR2 is YSYEKL. The library targeted TCRbeta and was prepared with unique molecular identifiers. A single record per CDR3 protein comes from TCRdb applying MiXCR to the PCR reads. The sample carries a few hundred thousand distinct CDR3 sequences, roughly a quarter recorded once. This entry belongs to a study of T-cell reconstitution after alpha-beta-depleted transplantation in children. Overall study results and limits: Newly produced T cells mostly accounted for T-cell counts and diversity one year post-transplant.

The source is a boy under two years old with Wiskott-Aldrich syndrome, due to receive a stem cell transplant. The sample here was PBMCs, taken before TCRalphabeta/CD19-depleted stem cell transplant. The chain combines TRBV4-1 with TRBJ2-5, with a possible D match to TRBD1 (8 bases). This CDR3 is CASSQGRTGREETQYF. The CDR3 DNA reads TGCGCCAGCAGCCAAGGAAGGACAGGGAGGGAAGAGACCCAGTACTTC.